Listed here is a single TCR beta chain. Which antigen it targets is not known. Base qualities were left out, and no much larger clone turns up one base away. Every donor was a healthy Caucasian. The twin cohort consisted of three pairs of female monozygotic twins, all aged about 18 to 30 years. Peripheral blood mononuclear cells were used as the source from which RNA for TCR libraries was isolated. From its cysteine to its phenylalanine, the CDR3 spans 16 amino acids. Just CDR3 DNA is preserved here, 48 bases in frame from base 1. Per the germline V gene, LGHNA is the CDR1 and YSLEER is the CDR2. V loses 3 bases, J loses 7 bases, and the germline ends lie 19 bases apart. The sample comes from a study of identical twins (dated by TCRdb to the mid-2010s). For the study in its entirety: To test whether fetal clonotypes persist, this study deep-sequenced TCR alpha and beta repertoires from monozygotic twins, from unrelated adults of various ages, and from cord blood. Replicate twin experiments were performed at different times using different library preparation protocols to rule out contamination. Study-wide findings and limitations: Recombination models systematically underestimated out-of-frame TCR alpha sharing in monozygotic twins but agreed with sharing between unrelated individuals. Zero-insertion analyses could be partly confounded by invariant T cells such as MAIT and iNKT, although diverse VJ usage argued against such confounding for most clonotypes. Out-of-frame TCR alpha sequences shared between twins showed an excess of low generation-probability sequences compared with coincidental sharing between unrelated individuals. Abundant cord blood beta clonotypes carried fewer insertions; young adult naive repertoires showed a weaker similar trend, while memory repertoires showed none. The excess sharing between twins in beta out-of-frame sequences was weaker because fewer shared sequences reduced the signal-to-noise ratio. Because the same donors could not be followed over many years, the conclusions depended on cross-sectional statistical analysis.

Receptors were amplified or captured by 5' RACE. TCRdb records Illumina HiSeq 2000 as the sequencer. A universal primer binding site was added through template switching, and the final cDNA carried a unique molecular identifier so that TCR cDNA molecules could be counted accurately. Specific primers in the conserved constant-segment region were used to synthesize first-strand cDNA for TCR alpha and beta chains. To control for contamination, each cDNA library was double barcoded with a SMART-Mk sample barcode plus Illumina barcodes. TruSeq adapter sequences along with Illumina sample barcodes were introduced in two successive PCR steps. The Illumina HiSeq platform was used with custom primers to sequence TCR alpha and beta cDNA libraries. In the original analysis: MiGEC was used to process raw reads and extract unique molecular identifiers, and MiXCR was used to find CDR3 positions. Recombination models were inferred per individual with the repgenHMM and IGoR tools using an EM algorithm. Shared clonotypes were analyzed with the tcR package in R, and sharing was normalized by the product of cloneset sizes. To study raw recombination free of thymic and clonal selection effects, out-of-frame nonproductive sequences were analyzed. The public reads were run again by TCRdb, first through fastp at Q25 and then through MiXCR, and only productive beta chains were kept. CDR3 protein duplicates are merged, each entry listing the most common genes and DNA. The V and J calls shown here were made by TCRdb, not taken from the authors' results. The sample table contains some 730,000 distinct CDR3 sequences; only one count was recorded for about 20% of them. The top ten clones comprise approximately 14% of the sample.

This same sample was also part of a study on T cells expressing NK-cell markers. The second source states: TCR beta-chain repertoires were profiled in sorted CD3+CD56+NKG2C+, CD3+CD56+NKG2C- and CD3+CD56-NKG2C+ T-cell subsets from several donors. Among the eight sequenced donors, seven were HCMV-seropositive and one was HCMV-seronegative. To restrict sorting to alphabetaTCR-expressing T cells, an anti-gammadeltaTCR antibody was added in several experiments. For six donors, the dominant CD3+CD56+NKG2C+ clonotypes were among the top 10 CD8+ clonotypes and accounted for 1.0-7.0% of CD8+ T cells. Those dominant clonotypes were again the most abundant among CD3+CD56-NKG2C+ cells in several donors, at about 28.3-65%. It remained unclear whether the expanded NKG2C-expressing T cell clones were specific for HCMV antigens. The eight sequenced donors were randomly selected healthy volunteers, three men and five women. HCMV serostatus was determined by detecting HCMV-specific IgG in serum with a commercial ELISA kit. For a handful of donors, unsorted PBMC were also used to sequence bulk peripheral blood T-cell repertoires. Reads were demultiplexed and grouped by UMI with MIGEC, and clonotypes were assembled and quantified with MiTCR. To exclude erroneous sequences, only TCR cDNA sequences supported by at least two reads were retained. The tcR package was used for downstream repertoire analysis, and clonotypes were matched across fractions by CDR3 nucleotide sequence plus V segment. Antigen specificity was annotated against VDJdb with VDJmatch, allowing one amino acid substitution in CDR3.

The sample taken for sequencing was PBMCs. This receptor was taken from a woman aged 18-35 years in good health. Here the chain combines TRBV4-3 and TRBJ2-1; the D gene is perhaps TRBD2, from 6 matching bases. Here the CDR3 is given as CASSHRGRERGNEQFF. The nucleotides are TGCGCCAGCAGCCACCGAGGACGGGAGAGAGGGAATGAGCAGTTCTTC.